The clone carrying this T cell receptor beta chain occurred a few times. Per the germline V gene, CDR1 is SGHRS and CDR2 is YFSETQ. The CDR3 consists of 14 residues. Trimming stripped 0 bases from V and 0 bases from J, with 7 bases between. This entry belongs to a study of blood T cells in healthy people across ages. A second about 6 to 12 cycle PCR used barcoded and J-beta primers. TCRdb analysed the 5' RACE reads with MiXCR anew, one entry per CDR3 protein. The sample yields 750,000 to 1,000,000 distinct CDR3 sequences, around 29% seen once. These data were also filed under a second study, of T cells of mothers and their children.

The chain uses TRBV5-1 and TRBJ2-7; no clear D. This TCR derives from a woman between 35 and 50 years old in good health. The sample taken for sequencing was blood. The DNA for the CDR3 is TGCGCCAGCAGCTTGGAGGTCTACTCCTACGAGCAGTACTTC. As protein: CASSLEVYSYEQYF. The full variable domain, with the rest looked up from reference TRBV5-1 and TRBJ2-7, is KAGVTQTPRYLIKTRGQQVTLSCSPISGHRSVSWYQQTPGQGLQFLFEYFSETQRNKGNFPGRFSGRQFSNSRSEMNVSTLELGDSALYLCASSLEVYSYEQYFGPGTRLTVT.